This section outlines one T cell receptor beta chain sequence together with its context. Clones were read by immunoSEQ multiplex PCR, and TCRdb kept only the in-frame ones, dropping some. This table holds roughly 63,000 clones, 60% to 80% found once. The data stem from a study of blood T cell repertoires in COVID-19. The CDR3 runs to 14 residues. CDR1 SGHNT and CDR2 YENEEA come from the germline V gene. Trimming shortened V by 6 bases and J by 6 bases, and 17 bases separated the two germline ends. Sequencing was carried out using peripheral blood. The receptor was derived from an elderly man with acute or convalescent COVID-19. The rearrangement uses TRBV11-3 and TRBJ1-1; no reliable D call. The CDR3 loop reads CASRFSAGGAEAFF. The CDR3 DNA follows: TGTGCCAGCAGATTCTCCGCGGGTGGGGCTGAAGCTTTCTTT.